These 32 T cell receptor beta chains originate from one sample sequenced in a study of T cell repertoires in cytomegalovirus infection. Each CDR3 protein is one row after TCRdb ran MiXCR on the reads. Among hundreds of thousands of distinct CDR3 sequences listed, 35% to 45% were seen once. The sample comprised PBMCs. The receptor source for this set is a human donor in good health (CMV status not recorded). Some clones in this sample may be carry-over from other donors' samples.

The chain is built from TRBV28 and TRBJ2-2; D gene ambiguous. Per the germline V gene, CDR1 is MDHEN and CDR2 is SYDVKM. The CDR3 is 15 amino acids. Trimming removed 2 bases from V and 3 bases from J, with 10 bases in between. The chain's CDR3 is CASSLRRMDTGELFF. The CDR3 nucleotides read TGTGCCAGCAGTTTACGGCGGATGGACACCGGGGAGCTGTTTTTT.

The rearrangement links TRBV9 to TRBJ2-5; tentative D call: TRBD1 (5 bases). Germline values: CDR1 SGDLS, CDR2 YYNGEE. The CDR3 spans 15 residues. Trimming shortened V by 2 bases and J by 2 bases, and 13 bases separated the two germline ends. The CDR3 reads CASSVGAQGQETQYF. The CDR3 bases are TGTGCCAGCAGCGTTGGGGCCCAGGGACAAGAGACCCAGTACTTC.

This clonotype was picked up a small number of times. The J gene is TRBJ2-7, the V gene TRBV14; no reliable D call. Trimming removed 1 base from V and 0 bases from J, with 13 bases in between. This CDR3 contains 16 residues. Germline V gene data show CDR1 as SGHDN and CDR2 as FVKESK. CDR3 residues: CASSQVGSPVSYEQYF. The CDR3 nucleotides are TGTGCCAGCAGCCAAGTAGGTTCTCCAGTCTCCTACGAGCAGTACTTC.

At least ten counts were recorded for this clonotype. The rearrangement links TRBV7-2 to TRBJ2-5; D is unresolved. V was trimmed by 5 bases and J by 2 bases, leaving 15 bases between them. This CDR3 has 15 amino acids. CDR1 is SGHTA and CDR2 is FQGNSA in the germline V gene. DNA of the CDR3: TGTGCCAGCAGCCCCCCCGGACGGCGGCAAGAGACCCAGTACTTC. Translated, it gives CASSPPGRRQETQYF.

This clonotype was seen more than once but under ten times. This chain joins TRBV28 and TRBJ1-2; 10 bases match TRBD1. From germline, CDR1 is MDHEN and CDR2 SYDVKM. V shed 2 bases, J shed 3 bases, and the junction held 6 bases outside the gene matches. This CDR3 comprises 16 residues. The CDR3, as DNA: TGTGCCAGCAGTTTAGGGAGGACAGGGGGACACTATGGCTACACCTTC. This gives the protein CASSLGRTGGHYGYTF.

The table lists this clonotype with a few counts. The chain is built from TRBV7-9 and TRBJ2-2, with D unresolved. Germline CDR1 and CDR2: SEHNR and FQNEAQ (reference sequence). The CDR3 runs to 16 residues. Trimming took 2 bases from V and 0 from J, leaving 10 bases between them. The CDR3 nucleotides are TGTGCCAGCAGCTTATCACCGAACACGAACACCGGGGAGCTGTTTTTT. Its translation is CASSLSPNTNTGELFF.

This clonotype was counted only a few times. The rearrangement joins TRBV6-1 to TRBJ1-4, with D hard to call. The CDR3 length is 16 residues. The germline V gene encodes CDR1 MNHNS and CDR2 SASEGT. Trimming shortened V by 7 bases and J by 5 bases, and 20 bases separated the two germline ends. The CDR3 here is CASKKVGSLRNEKLFF. Here the CDR3 DNA reads TGTGCCAGCAAGAAGGTGGGCAGCCTAAGGAATGAAAAACTGTTTTTT.

This clonotype showed up just a few times. This sequence joins TRBV28 and TRBJ2-3, with D perhaps TRBD2 (7 bases). The CDR3 is 14 residues long. Trimming shortened V by 4 bases and J by 5 bases, and 13 bases separated the two germline ends. Germline V gene sequence: CDR1 MDHEN, CDR2 SYDVKM. CDR3: CASSWGGSGDTQYF. The DNA of the CDR3 is TGTGCCAGCAGTTGGGGGGGCTCGGGAGATACGCAGTATTTT.

CDR3 region: CAWRRGPSYEQYF. The DNA of the CDR3 is TGTGCCTGGAGGAGGGGCCCCTCCTACGAGCAGTACTTC. J is TRBJ2-7 and V is TRBV30; D assignment may be TRBD1 or TRBD2 (5 bases each). This CDR3 has 13 amino acids. V was cut by 3 bases and J by 0 bases, with 9 bases left in between. Germline V CDR1 and CDR2: GTSNPN, SVGIG (reference sequence).

This chain links TRBV12-3 or TRBV12-4 with TRBJ2-3, with a weak D call TRBD2 (6 bases). This CDR3 has 16 amino acids. Trimming shortened V by 7 bases and J by 3 bases, and 20 bases separated the two germline ends. The CDR3 here is CASNPPPIGRTDTQYF. Written as DNA, the CDR3 is TGTGCCAGCAACCCTCCCCCCATCGGGAGAACAGATACGCAGTATTTT.

This chain uses TRBV7-2 with TRBJ1-2; unclear D gene. Per the germline V gene, CDR1 is SGHTA and CDR2 is FQGNSA. The CDR3 spans 16 residues. V was shortened by 5 bases and J by 2 bases, with 18 bases between the two germline ends. CDR3 sequence (DNA): TGTGCCAGCAGCGCACCCACTGGCAGTCCGAACTATGGCTACACCTTC. Protein product: CASSAPTGSPNYGYTF.

For the CDR3, the DNA is TGTGCCAGCAGCGCACGGGACCTTAAAGAGACCCAGTACTTC. Translating gives CASSARDLKETQYF. V gene TRBV7-4 combines with J gene TRBJ2-5; D may be TRBD1 or TRBD2 (5 bases each). Germline V CDR1 and CDR2: SGHVT, SQSDAQ. The CDR3 sequence is 14 residues long. V lost 5 bases to trimming and J lost 3 bases, with 13 bases between them.

CDR3 nucleotides: TGTGCCAGCAGCTTAGTAGGGGAGGGGGCCGGGGAGCTGTTTTTT. Translated, it gives CASSLVGEGAGELFF. The rearrangement joins TRBV11-2 to TRBJ2-2; perhaps TRBD2 as D (7 bases). V dropped 1 base and J dropped 6 bases, with 12 bases sitting between them. The CDR3 runs 15 residues. From germline, CDR1 is SGHAT and CDR2 FQNNGV.

Concerning this clonotype: Its ends do not fully match the called genes, so a read error is possible. The gene calls are TRBV7-6 and TRBJ2-3, with 13 bases matching TRBD2. This CDR3 has 18 amino acids. Germline-derived CDR1 and CDR2 are SGHVS and FNYEAQ. The CDR3 sequence: CDSSSGWTSGSNRDTQYF. CDR3 nucleotides: TGTGACAGCAGCTCCGGGTGGACTAGCGGGAGCAATAGAGATACGCAGTATTTT.

This clonotype was detected a few times. The V gene is TRBV4-1, the J gene TRBJ2-7, with D tentatively TRBD1 (5 bases). The CDR3 is 15 residues long. Deletions cut 1 base from V and 0 bases from J, with 10 bases between. CDR1 is MGHRA, CDR2 YSYEKL, per germline. The CDR3 spells CASSQAPGPSYEQYF. As DNA, the CDR3 is TGCGCCAGCAGCCAAGCTCCAGGGCCCTCCTACGAGCAGTACTTC.

There are a few counts of this clonotype. This chain links TRBV19 with TRBJ1-4; D not resolved. Germline V gives CDR1 LNHDA, CDR2 SQIVND (reference sequence). The CDR3 loop spans 12 amino acids. V gave up 6 bases and J gave up 8 bases, with 10 bases separating them. CDR3 sequence (DNA): TGTGCCAGTAGCGAGACCGGGGAAAAACTGTTTTTT. It yields the protein CASSETGEKLFF.

Comments on this clonotype: The junction departs from germline at one end; a sequencing error may be responsible. The chain employs TRBV10-2 and TRBJ2-2; 7 bases align to TRBD2. The CDR3 consists of 14 residues. Germline CDR1 is WSHSY and CDR2 is SAAADI. This CDR3 reads CASNRLADTGDLFF. The CDR3 DNA follows: TGCGCCAGCAATCGGCTAGCGGACACCGGGGATCTGTTTTTT.

This clonotype was counted a few times. The chain recombines TRBV12-3 or TRBV12-4 with TRBJ2-1, with 8 bases that match TRBD2. The CDR3 spans 13 residues. The V segment lost 7 bases and the J segment 7 bases; nucleotides outside the gene matches: 6. The DNA of the CDR3 is TGTGCCAGCATTGGACTAGCTGGGAATGAGCAGTTCTTC. Translation: CASIGLAGNEQFF.

In its sample, this clonotype was seen a few times. The chain combines TRBV6-5 with TRBJ1-2, with D possibly TRBD1 on 5 matching bases. Germline CDR1 reads MNHEY; CDR2 reads SVGAGI. The V end was cut by 7 bases, the J end by 2 bases, with 14 bases between. The CDR3 is 14 amino acids. CDR3 bases: TGTGCCAGCACCATTTCGTGGGGCAACTATGGCTACACCTTC. It yields the protein CASTISWGNYGYTF.

The V call is TRBV7-9, the J call TRBJ2-5; no clear D gene. Germline-derived CDR1 and CDR2 are SEHNR and FQNEAQ (reference sequence). V dropped 7 bases and J dropped 5 bases, with 11 bases sitting between them. The CDR3 runs 12 residues. CDR3 amino acids: CASTLVGETQYF. CDR3 DNA: TGTGCCAGCACCCTAGTCGGGGAGACCCAGTACTTC.

The V gene is TRBV20-1, the J gene TRBJ1-4; 9 bases line up with TRBD1. J gave up 8 bases and V 6 bases, and 13 bases lay outside the gene matches. The V gene's germline CDR1 is DFQATT and CDR2 SNEGSKA (reference sequence). The CDR3 is 15 residues long. The CDR3 spells CSAPPSGTGREKLFF. CDR3 nucleotides: TGCAGTGCCCCACCAAGTGGGACAGGGCGGGAAAAACTGTTTTTT.

This clonotype was detected a few times. This chain connects TRBV29-1 to TRBJ2-3; TRBD2 aligns across 9 bases. CDR3 length: 14 amino acids. V trimming: 5 bases; J trimming: 1 base; junction bases outside the gene matches: 4. Germline loops: CDR1 SQVTM, CDR2 ANQGSEA. DNA for the CDR3: TGCAGCGTTCGGGTAGCGGGAGGCACAGATACGCAGTATTTT. This encodes CSVRVAGGTDTQYF.

CDR3 protein: CASSPMLGVAFF. In DNA form, the CDR3 reads TGTGCCAGCAGCCCGATGTTAGGGGTAGCTTTCTTT. The chain has TRBV7-6 and TRBJ1-1; possible D gene TRBD1, 5 bases. V lost 5 bases and J lost 10, with 14 bases in between. Germline lookup yields CDR1 SGHVS and CDR2 FNYEAQ. The CDR3 consists of 12 residues.

This clonotype was seen only a few times. The rearrangement joins TRBV27 to TRBJ2-7; the D gene is possibly TRBD2 (6 bases). V lost 6 bases to trimming and J lost 2 bases, with 17 bases between them. There are 15 residues in the CDR3. Germline V gene data show CDR1 as MNHEY and CDR2 as SMNVEV (reference sequence). CDR3 in amino acids: CASSQRAGSTYEQYF. The CDR3 DNA is TGTGCCAGCAGCCAAAGGGCGGGATCGACCTACGAGCAGTACTTC.

Remarks on this clonotype: The conserved final phenylalanine or tryptophan is absent from the CDR3, which likely points to a read error. It is unclear where the CDR3 begins or ends on the DNA, so no DNA is shown, and the CDR3 is as TCRdb lists it. The chain has TRBV7-6 and TRBJ2-1; the table's D call of TRBD1 was not tested on the DNA. The CDR3 extends over 17 residues, inclusive of both ends. Germline CDR1 SGHVS, CDR2 FNYEAQ. The CDR3 protein is CASSVRGAGTGSNEQLL.

To note about this clonotype: One base separates it from a far larger clone, so it is likely a read error. This rearrangement joins TRBV11-2 to TRBJ1-1; perhaps TRBD1 as D (6 bases). This CDR3 is 13 amino acids long. The V gene's germline CDR1 is SGHAT and CDR2 FQNNGV. The V end lost 2 bases, the J end lost 6 bases, and 10 bases lay between the germline ends. The CDR3 DNA reads as TGTGCCAGCAGCTTACAGGGGAGCTCTGAAGCTTTCTTT. Amino acid sequence: CASSLQGSSEAFF.

The rearrangement joins TRBV20-1 to TRBJ2-1, with 8 bases aligning to TRBD2. V shed 0 bases and J 4 bases; nucleotides not matched to a gene: 11. The CDR3 runs to 17 residues. The germline CDR1 and CDR2 sequences are DFQATT and SNEGSKA (reference sequence). Here the CDR3 reads CSARDLSRTSGYNEQFF. The CDR3, as DNA: TGCAGTGCTAGAGATCTAAGCCGAACTAGCGGATACAATGAGCAGTTCTTC.

This clonotype was picked up a small number of times. This chain links TRBV6-5 with TRBJ1-6; no definite D call. The germline gives CDR1 MNHEY, CDR2 SVGAGI. The CDR3 has 16 residues. Deletions cut 8 bases from V and 7 bases from J, with 21 bases between. CDR3 nucleotide sequence: TGTGCCAGCTCCCTTATGTCCCGTAGGGTGAATTCACCCCTCCACTTT. The encoded protein is CASSLMSRRVNSPLHF.

V is TRBV11-2 and J is TRBJ1-1; a possible D gene is TRBD1 (5 bases). This CDR3 spans 15 amino acids. The V end lost 3 bases, the J end lost 12 bases, and 23 bases lay between the germline ends. Germline lookup yields CDR1 SGHAT and CDR2 FQNNGV. Here the CDR3 DNA reads TGTGCCAGCAGCTTCCCCTTCGGGGGAGGAGGGTCGTCTTTCTTT. This codes for CASSFPFGGGGSSFF.

This clonotype has at least ten counts. V and J are TRBV7-2 and TRBJ1-2; perhaps TRBD1 as D (6 bases). Germline CDR1 SGHTA, CDR2 FQGNSA. V was clipped by 6 bases and J by 2 bases, with 10 bases between them. The CDR3 covers 13 residues. Here the CDR3 reads CASRQGPNYGYTF. Written as DNA, the CDR3 is TGTGCCAGCAGGCAGGGGCCAAACTATGGCTACACCTTC.

In its sample, this clonotype was seen a few times. V is TRBV7-2 and J is TRBJ1-1; tentatively, D is TRBD1 (5 bases). Germline assignment: CDR1 SGHTA and CDR2 FQGNSA. Trimming stripped 1 base from V and 1 base from J, with 16 bases between. The length of the CDR3 is 17 residues. In nucleotides, the CDR3 is TGTGCCAGCAGCTTAGTAGTCGGCGGCAGGGCGAACACTGAAGCTTTCTTT. It specifies CASSLVVGGRANTEAFF. Full variable domain (outside the CDR3, taken from reference TRBV7-2 and TRBJ1-1): GAGVSQSPSNKVTEKGKDVELRCDPISGHTALYWYRQSLGQGLEFLIYFQGNSAPDKSGLPSDRFSAERTGGSVSTLTIQRTQQEDSAVYLCASSLVVGGRANTEAFFGQGTRLTVV.

In regard to this clonotype: A read error may produce the germline difference seen at one junction end. The rearrangement uses TRBV12-3 or TRBV12-4 and TRBJ1-1, with 9 nucleotides matching TRBD1. The CDR3 runs 17 residues. The CDR3 reads CAGSLKLTGGHNTEAFF. For the CDR3, the DNA is TGTGCCGGCAGTTTAAAGTTGACAGGGGGGCACAACACTGAAGCTTTCTTT.